Listed here is a single TCR beta chain. The sample contains more than one DNA sequence encoding this CDR3. This entry belongs to a study of blood T cell repertoires in COVID-19. The repertoire was sequenced with immunoSEQ multiplex PCR; TCRdb's copy has only in-frame clones and lacks some. The table lists some 100,000 clones, about 89% of them singletons, with 0.85% to 1% in the top ten. The CDR3 totals 16 residues. Per germline, CDR1 KGHDR and CDR2 SFDVKD. V was trimmed by 5 bases and J by 3 bases, leaving 19 bases between them. This sequence joins TRBV24-1 and TRBJ2-7, with D perhaps matching TRBD1 (6 bases). The sequence was collected from a man aged 60 to 69 with acute or convalescent COVID-19. The sequenced material came from peripheral blood. CDR3 loop: CATSVIQGPGFYEQYV. DNA of the CDR3: TGTGCCACCAGTGTTATACAGGGTCCCGGGTTCTACGAGCAGTACGTC.